The TCR beta chain under discussion was sequenced for a study of post-analysis software for immune sequencing data. TCR beta cDNA libraries included unique molecular identifiers. TCRdb re-analysed the PCR reads in MiXCR, keeping a single row per CDR3 protein. Among 400,000 to 500,000 distinct CDR3 sequences listed, 30% to 45% were seen once. This clonotype came up a few times. Its antigen is undetermined. The CDR3 has 16 amino acids. J gave up 6 bases and V 4 bases, and 13 bases lay outside the gene matches. The germline gives CDR1 SGHRS, CDR2 YFSETQ. General study findings and limits: Higher frequency in patients than in controls was seen for several TRBV segments, with TRBV5-6, TRBV5-1 and TRBV20-1 among them.

The rearrangement joins TRBV5-1 to TRBJ2-7, with 10 bases matching TRBD1. The sequence was collected from a girl aged 2-10 years with multiple sclerosis. The sequencing input was blood. CDR3 loop: CASSPNSGTGASEQYF. In DNA, the CDR3 is TGCGCCAGCAGCCCTAACTCCGGGACAGGGGCCTCCGAGCAGTACTTC.